The 28 T cell receptor beta chains in this list originate from one sample, sequenced in a study of blood T cell repertoires in COVID-19. The data were produced by immunoSEQ multiplex PCR, yet TCRdb's version contains in-frame clones alone and is incomplete. In the table there are around 180,000 clones, 88% of which are singletons. The sequenced material came from peripheral blood. These receptors came from a human donor in a cohort sampled during active COVID-19.

CDR3 nucleotides: TGTGCCACAGCAGGTGGGGCTCGAACCTCTGGGGCCAACGTCCTGACTTTC. This encodes CATAGGARTSGANVLTF. This sequence joins TRBV19 and TRBJ2-6; D is perhaps TRBD1 (5 bases). V lost 10 bases to trimming and J lost 0 bases, with 19 bases between them. CDR1 is LNHDA, CDR2 SQIVND, per germline (reference sequence). The CDR3 is 17 amino acids.

V is TRBV11-1 and J is TRBJ2-7, with 8 bases identical to TRBD2. The CDR3 has 15 amino acids. Germline V gene sequence: CDR1 SGHAT, CDR2 FQDESV (reference sequence). With V trimmed by 1 base and J by 3 bases, 5 bases remained unmatched. In DNA form, the CDR3 reads TGTGCCAGCAGCTTAGACACTAGCGGCTTCTACGAGCAGTACTTC. Translation gives CASSLDTSGFYEQYF.

The chain links TRBV19 to TRBJ2-3; TRBD1 aligns across 7 bases. CDR3 length equals 15 residues. The V gene end was trimmed by 3 bases and the J gene end by 4 bases; junction bases not matched to a gene: 7. Germline V gene sequence: CDR1 LNHDA, CDR2 SQIVND (reference sequence). This CDR3 is CASSISPQGADTQYF. The DNA for the CDR3 is TGTGCCAGTAGTATTTCCCCTCAGGGGGCAGATACGCAGTATTTT.

The genes are TRBV15 and TRBJ2-1; no clear D gene. The germline gives CDR1 LNHNV, CDR2 YYDKDF (reference sequence). The CDR3 runs 14 residues. Deletions cut 1 base from V and 4 bases from J, with 8 bases between. The CDR3 sequence is CATSRVGSYNEQFF. CDR3 sequence (DNA): TGTGCCACCAGCAGAGTCGGTTCTTACAATGAGCAGTTCTTC.

J is TRBJ1-2 and V is TRBV2; D remains unclear. Trimming stripped 6 bases from V and 0 bases from J, with 8 bases between. Germline CDR1 is SNHLY and CDR2 is FYNNEI. The CDR3 is 13 amino acids. CDR3 loop: CASSRYANYGYTF. The CDR3 DNA reads as TGTGCCAGCAGCCGCTATGCTAACTATGGCTACACCTTC.

This chain uses TRBV6-5 with TRBJ2-2, with TRBD2 identical over 8 bases. V shed 11 bases and J 5 bases; nucleotides not matched to a gene: 4. Germline V lookup: CDR1 MNHEY, CDR2 SVGAGI. CDR3 length: 12 amino acids. CDR3 sequence (DNA): TGTGCCGCCCGGGGGGGAACCGGGGAGCTGTTTTTT. It is translated as CAARGGTGELFF.

The chain employs TRBV7-2 and TRBJ1-6, with 7 nucleotides matching TRBD1. Germline values: CDR1 SGHTA, CDR2 FQGNSA. This CDR3 is built from 15 residues. V lost 5 bases, J lost 11 bases, and 12 bases stayed unmatched. CDR3 protein: CASSRAGTEVTPLHF. In DNA form, the CDR3 reads TGTGCCAGCAGCAGGGCCGGGACAGAAGTTACACCCCTCCACTTT.

V and J are TRBV12-3 or TRBV12-4 and TRBJ1-2, with 7 nucleotides matching TRBD1. This CDR3 spans 13 amino acids. The trim removed 5 bases at V and 8 bases at J, leaving 8 bases unmatched. CDR3 region: CASSPRQGLGYTF. CDR3 coding DNA: TGTGCCAGCAGTCCGAGACAGGGTCTAGGCTACACCTTC.

This sequence joins TRBV18 and TRBJ1-3; D is perhaps TRBD1 (5 bases). V was clipped by 0 bases and J by 5 bases, with 5 bases between them. Germline CDR1 reads KGHSH; CDR2 reads LQKENI. This CDR3 comprises 13 residues. The DNA for the CDR3 is TGTGCCAGCTCACCACCGGGGCGAAACACCATATATTTT. It is translated as CASSPPGRNTIYF. Full variable domain (outside the CDR3, taken from reference TRBV18 and TRBJ1-3): NAGVMQNPRHLVRRRGQEARLRCSPMKGHSHVYWYRQLPEEGLKFMVYLQKENIIDESGMPKERFSAEFPKEGPSILRIQQVVRGDSAAYFCASSPPGRNTIYFGEGSWLTVV.

The chain couples TRBV7-2 to TRBJ1-6; D gene uncertain. V dropped 3 bases and J dropped 7 bases, with 4 bases sitting between them. Germline loops: CDR1 SGHTA, CDR2 FQGNSA. The length of the CDR3 is 12 residues. CDR3 in DNA: TGTGCCAGCAGCTTTGTAAATTCACCCCTCCACTTT. Translation gives CASSFVNSPLHF. Using reference TRBV7-2 and TRBJ1-6 for the parts outside the CDR3, the full variable domain is GAGVSQSPSNKVTEKGKDVELRCDPISGHTALYWYRQSLGQGLEFLIYFQGNSAPDKSGLPSDRFSAERTGGSVSTLTIQRTQQEDSAVYLCASSFVNSPLHFGNGTRLTVT.

The rearrangement joins TRBV21-1 to TRBJ2-7; the table gives TRBD2 as D, unverified against the DNA. TRBV21-1 is recorded as a pseudogene. The CDR3 runs to 14 residues. The CDR3 nucleotides are TGTGCCAGCAGTAAGAGATCTTTTACCTACGAGCAGTACTTC. Protein product: CASSKRSFTYEQYF.

The chain recombines TRBV7-8 with TRBJ1-5; 8 bases align to TRBD1. The CDR3 sequence is 14 residues long. From germline, CDR1 is SGHVS and CDR2 FQNEAQ. J was trimmed by 2 bases and V by 4 bases; bases with no gene match: 1. CDR3 amino acids: CASSWGQGNQPQHF. DNA for the CDR3: TGTGCCAGCAGCTGGGGACAGGGCAATCAGCCCCAGCATTTT.

V usage is TRBV28 and J usage is TRBJ1-2; 9 positions agree with TRBD1. Unmatched junction bases numbered 9, after V lost 6 bases and J lost 1 base. Looked up from germline, CDR1 is MDHEN and CDR2 is SYDVKM. The CDR3 contains 16 residues. Here the CDR3 reads CASSTPGQGFNYGYTF. As DNA, the CDR3 is TGTGCCAGCAGCACTCCCGGACAGGGGTTTAACTATGGCTACACCTTC.

The gene calls are TRBV5-1 and TRBJ2-2; 13 nucleotides agree with TRBD2. Germline CDR1 SGHRS, CDR2 YFSETQ. J gave up 0 bases and V 4 bases, and 3 bases lay outside the gene matches. The CDR3 consists of 17 residues. CDR3 sequence reads: CASSILAGGPNTGELFF. DNA of the CDR3: TGCGCCAGCAGCATACTAGCGGGGGGGCCGAACACCGGGGAGCTGTTTTTT.

V gene TRBV9 combines with J gene TRBJ1-6; TRBD1 agrees at 7 bases. CDR1 and CDR2 from the germline V gene are SGDLS and YYNGEE. The CDR3 sequence is 20 residues long. Trimming removed 0 bases from V and 7 bases from J; junction bases left unmatched: 19. The CDR3 sequence is CASSVARTGTTQWLNSPLHF. DNA of the CDR3: TGTGCCAGCAGCGTAGCGCGGACAGGCACTACGCAATGGTTGAATTCACCCCTCCACTTT.

This clone has a count of ten or more. The chain carries TRBV23-1 and TRBJ1-2; 12 bases match TRBD1. TRBV23-1 is flagged as an ORF with uncertain function. The CDR3 is 17 residues long. V trimming: 3 bases; J trimming: 1 base; junction bases outside the gene matches: 6. The CDR3 protein is CASSQPGTGGRNYGYTF. In nucleotides, the CDR3 is TGCGCCAGCAGTCAGCCCGGGACAGGGGGCCGTAACTATGGCTACACCTTC.

This clone came up once. This sequence joins TRBV12-3 or TRBV12-4 and TRBJ1-4, with D maybe TRBD1 (6 bases). This CDR3 is built from 13 residues. V lost 6 bases and J 6 bases, leaving 11 bases between the germline ends. CDR3 protein: CASREDSHEKLFF. CDR3 DNA: TGTGCCAGCAGAGAGGACAGCCATGAAAAACTGTTTTTT.

This clone was recorded once. The gene calls are TRBV19 and TRBJ1-2; TRBD1 is a possible D gene (5 bases). CDR1 LNHDA and CDR2 SQIVND come from the germline V gene (reference sequence). The ends were cut back, 4 bases at V and 2 bases at J, with 14 bases in the middle. The CDR3 consists of 15 residues. For the CDR3, the DNA is TGTGCCAGTAGTACGTCCACGGACACCAACTATGGCTACACCTTC. The encoded protein is CASSTSTDTNYGYTF.

The J gene is TRBJ2-3, the V gene TRBV20-1; a weak D match, TRBD2 (6 bases). The CDR3 covers 14 residues. Between the trimmed V and J ends, which lost 3 bases and 2 bases, there was a span of 12 bases. CDR1 DFQATT and CDR2 SNEGSKA come from the germline V gene (reference sequence). CDR3 region: CSASWGRITDTQYF. The CDR3 nucleotides are TGCAGTGCTAGTTGGGGGAGGATCACAGATACGCAGTATTTT.

The gene calls are TRBV2 and TRBJ1-2, with D perhaps TRBD1 (6 bases). The CDR3 sequence is 13 residues long. From germline, CDR1 is SNHLY and CDR2 FYNNEI. V was shortened by 1 base and J by 5 bases, with 8 bases between the two germline ends. In DNA, the CDR3 is TGTGCCAGCAGTGAAGATACAGGGTATGGCTACACCTTC. It encodes CASSEDTGYGYTF.

The V gene is TRBV4-1, the J gene TRBJ1-4; no reliable D call. Trimming took 4 bases from V and 0 from J, leaving 9 bases between them. The CDR3 is 15 amino acids. Looked up from germline, CDR1 is MGHRA and CDR2 is YSYEKL. CDR3 nucleotide sequence: TGCGCCAGCAGCCGGGAGCAAGCAACTAATGAAAAACTGTTTTTT. Translating gives CASSREQATNEKLFF.

The V gene is TRBV7-9, the J gene TRBJ1-1; 8 nucleotides agree with TRBD1. CDR1 SEHNR and CDR2 FQNEAQ come from the germline V gene (reference sequence). V trimming: 1 base; J trimming: 4 bases; junction bases outside the gene matches: 11. The CDR3 runs to 17 residues. CDR3 bases: TGTGCCAGCAGCTTAGGGACCCCAGGGGGCGCGGGCACTGAAGCTTTCTTT. The encoded protein is CASSLGTPGGAGTEAFF.

CDR3 nucleotides: TGTGCCAGCAGCCCACAGAGTGGGAAACTGTTTTTT. As protein: CASSPQSGKLFF. This chain joins TRBV3-1 (or the pseudogene TRBV3-2) and TRBJ1-4; no clear D gene. The V gene lost 4 bases and the J gene lost 11 bases, with 11 bases spanning the gap. Germline-derived CDR1 and CDR2 are LGHDT and YNNKEL (reference sequence). The CDR3 spans 12 residues.

The rearrangement uses TRBV6-6 and TRBJ1-5, with D possibly matching TRBD1 (5 bases). The CDR3 extends over 15 amino acids. Germline values: CDR1 MNHNY, CDR2 SVGAGI (reference sequence). Trimming left V 4 bases short and J 0 bases short, with 10 bases between. The CDR3 nucleotides are TGTGCCAGCAGTTCCGACAGCCTTAGCAATCAGCCCCAGCATTTT. Protein sequence: CASSSDSLSNQPQHF.

CDR3 nucleotides: TGTGCCAGCCGGACAATTAGGGTGCTCAATGAGCAGTTCTTC. Translation: CASRTIRVLNEQFF. V usage is TRBV27 and J usage is TRBJ2-1, with a possible D match to TRBD1 (5 bases). Germline V gives CDR1 MNHEY, CDR2 SMNVEV (reference sequence). The V end lost 8 bases, the J end lost 6 bases, and 17 bases lay between the germline ends. This CDR3 has 14 amino acids.

V is TRBV5-1 and J is TRBJ2-7, with D possibly being TRBD2 (6 bases). Germline V lookup: CDR1 SGHRS, CDR2 YFSETQ. CDR3 length equals 13 residues. V shed 7 bases and J shed 4 bases, with 15 bases lying between them. The CDR3 coding sequence is TGCGCCAGCGGCGTTGGGGAGGCGTACGAGCAGTACTTC. It translates to CASGVGEAYEQYF.

The chain links TRBV27 to TRBJ2-7; D is perhaps TRBD1 (5 bases). Trimming took 1 base from V and 2 from J, leaving 9 bases between them. CDR1 is MNHEY and CDR2 is SMNVEV in the germline V gene (reference sequence). The CDR3 is 14 residues long. CDR3 sequence reads: CASSLWGSPYEQYF. Here the CDR3 DNA reads TGTGCCAGCAGTTTATGGGGCAGCCCCTACGAGCAGTACTTC.

The J gene is TRBJ1-2, the V gene TRBV28; 7 nucleotides match TRBD1. Germline lookup yields CDR1 MDHEN and CDR2 SYDVKM. This CDR3 is built from 13 residues. V dropped 4 bases and J dropped 8; count of bases not matched to a gene: 7. The CDR3 DNA reads TGTGCCAGCAGTTCCCCGACAGGGTCCGGCTACACCTTC. Translated: CASSSPTGSGYTF.